This T cell receptor beta chain was identified in a study of blood T cell repertoires in COVID-19. In the study overall: T cells, B-cell-depleted T cells, or PBMCs supplied cDNA or gDNA.

The germline V gene encodes CDR1 LGHNA and CDR2 YNFKEQ. Trimming took 0 bases from V and 6 from J; bases not matched to a gene: 5. This CDR3 has 16 amino acids. Original methodology: By means of reference gene primer amplification, nucleated cell counts were estimated. Assay used: immunoSEQ multiplex PCR; TCRdb lists only in-frame clones, some missing. V, J and clone size reflect that table, while D and trimming were determined from the DNA. The sample consists of approximately 12,000 clones, roughly four fifths of them appearing once. Sequenced sample: peripheral blood. The rearrangement uses TRBV4-2 and TRBJ1-6, with TRBD1 matching 7 bases. The clonotype originates from a woman aged 55-69 years with acute or convalescent COVID-19. CDR3 nucleotide sequence: TGTGCCAGCAGCCAAGATCGGCAGGGGGTTAATTCACCCCTCCACTTT. Protein: CASSQDRQGVNSPLHF.